What follows are 23 T cell receptor beta chains derived from one specimen sequenced in a study of shared clonotypes between healthy human individuals. Positively selected for CCR7, the CD45RO-negative cells used as naive CD8 cells excluded terminally differentiated effector memory CD45RA+ cells. Measured with immunoSEQ multiplex PCR; TCRdb has only the in-frame clones, and not every one. Among around 2,100,000 clones listed, about 94% were seen once. Material for sequencing was naive CD8+ T cells sorted from blood. These receptors came from a man between 18 and 35 years old in good health.

This clone showed up just once. The same CDR3 also results from other DNA sequences found in this sample. The CDR3 protein is CASSLVQMNTEAFF. The CDR3 DNA reads as TGCGCCAGCAGCTTGGTGCAGATGAACACTGAAGCTTTCTTT. This sequence joins TRBV5-1 and TRBJ1-1; D call uncertain. V lost 0 bases to trimming and J lost 0 bases, with 6 bases between them. From germline, CDR1 is SGHRS and CDR2 YFSETQ. This CDR3 has 14 residues.

The chain links TRBV6-1 to TRBJ2-7, with 12 bases aligning to TRBD2. This CDR3 is 15 amino acids long. The V gene's germline CDR1 is MNHNS and CDR2 SASEGT. With 6 bases clipped from V and 3 bases from J, the junction kept 6 bases outside the gene matches. The DNA of the CDR3 is TGTGCCAGCAGGCCAACTAGCGGGGGGCTCTACGAGCAGTACTTC. It yields the protein CASRPTSGGLYEQYF.

V usage is TRBV5-1 and J usage is TRBJ2-7; D unclear. Trimming stripped 5 bases from V and 2 bases from J, with 5 bases between. The CDR3 extends over 11 amino acids. From germline, CDR1 is SGHRS and CDR2 YFSETQ. CDR3 region: CASRSTYEQYF. The CDR3 coding sequence is TGCGCCAGCAGGAGTACCTACGAGCAGTACTTC.

The chain recombines TRBV7-8 with TRBJ2-5; D remains ambiguous. Trimming cost V 1 base and J 3 bases, with 27 bases left between them. The CDR3 is made up of 20 amino acids. Germline V gene lookup returns CDR1 SGHVS and CDR2 FQNEAQ. CDR3 protein: CASSLVLFDILTVKKETQYF. CDR3 coding DNA: TGTGCCAGCAGCTTAGTTCTATTTGATATCCTAACGGTAAAAAAAGAGACCCAGTACTTC.

This chain uses TRBV5-1 with TRBJ1-2, with TRBD1 identical over 9 bases. The V gene end was trimmed by 5 bases and the J gene end by 3 bases; junction bases not matched to a gene: 5. CDR3 length equals 14 residues. CDR1 is SGHRS and CDR2 is YFSETQ in the germline V gene. The CDR3 DNA sequence: TGCGCCAGCAGTCCGGACAGGGGTGACTATGGCTACACCTTC. It is translated as CASSPDRGDYGYTF.

Only one count was recorded for this clone. The V and J genes are TRBV11-1 and TRBJ2-5; 8 bases are shared with TRBD1. The ends lost 2 bases at V and 1 base at J; junction bases unmatched: 9. Germline V lookup: CDR1 SGHAT, CDR2 FQDESV (reference sequence). The length of the CDR3 is 17 residues. CDR3 sequence reads: CASSLLDRDRFQETQYF. CDR3 in DNA: TGTGCCAGCAGCTTATTGGACCGGGACAGGTTCCAAGAGACCCAGTACTTC.

This chain joins TRBV7-9 and TRBJ1-1, with 8 bases that match TRBD1. V was clipped by 5 bases and J by 4 bases; unmatched bases: 6. CDR1 SEHNR and CDR2 FQNEAQ come from the germline V gene (reference sequence). The CDR3 spans 14 residues. The CDR3 sequence: CASSPPDRATEAFF. CDR3 sequence (DNA): TGTGCCAGCAGCCCTCCGGACAGGGCCACTGAAGCTTTCTTT.

In its sample, this clone was seen a few times. The J gene is TRBJ1-2, the V gene TRBV6-5; TRBD1 might be the D (5 bases). The V and J ends lost 5 bases and 2 bases respectively, with 9 bases between them. This CDR3 region has 13 residues. Germline V gives CDR1 MNHEY, CDR2 SVGAGI. The CDR3 region has the DNA TGTGCCAGCAGTCTACAGGACAACTATGGCTACACCTTC. Amino acids: CASSLQDNYGYTF.

The chain links TRBV28 to TRBJ1-5, with 7 nucleotides matching TRBD1. The CDR3 extends over 16 amino acids. CDR1 MDHEN and CDR2 SYDVKM come from the germline V gene. Trimming at V came to 4 bases and at J to 0 bases, leaving 6 bases not matched to a gene. CDR3 sequence reads: CASSYPGQNSNQPQHF. The CDR3 DNA is TGTGCCAGCAGTTACCCGGGACAGAATAGCAATCAGCCCCAGCATTTT.

The rearrangement uses TRBV6-1 and TRBJ2-7; unclear D gene. The V gene's germline CDR1 is MNHNS and CDR2 SASEGT. V dropped 7 bases and J dropped 3 bases, with 7 bases sitting between them. The CDR3 has 11 amino acids. The CDR3 region has the DNA TGTGCCAGCATAGGGTACTACGAGCAGTACTTC. This translates into CASIGYYEQYF.

The chain joins TRBV11-2 to TRBJ2-7; D is possibly TRBD1 (6 bases). This CDR3 has 12 amino acids. V lost 2 bases and J 5 bases, leaving 7 bases between the germline ends. The germline V gene encodes CDR1 SGHAT and CDR2 FQNNGV. The CDR3 sequence: CASSLNRDEQYF. CDR3 nucleotide sequence: TGTGCCAGCAGCTTAAACAGGGACGAGCAGTACTTC.

The V call is TRBV2, the J call TRBJ1-2; D possibly corresponds to TRBD1 (5 bases). Germline V CDR1 and CDR2: SNHLY, FYNNEI. Trimming pared 6 bases from V and 4 bases from J, leaving 15 bases between. The CDR3 covers 14 residues. DNA for the CDR3: TGTGCCAGCAGGGCCCAGGGTGGGGCCTATGGCTACACCTTC. Residues: CASRAQGGAYGYTF.

V usage is TRBV2 and J usage is TRBJ1-4; D is perhaps TRBD1 (5 bases). The germline V and J ends were trimmed by 3 bases and 0 bases, with 14 bases remaining between them. Looked up from germline, CDR1 is SNHLY and CDR2 is FYNNEI. CDR3 length: 17 amino acids. This CDR3 is CASSDSGQLATNEKLFF. The CDR3 DNA sequence: TGTGCCAGCAGTGATTCTGGACAACTCGCAACTAATGAAAAACTGTTTTTT.

This clone has only a few counts. Other DNA sequences in this sample translate to the same CDR3. V gene TRBV4-1 combines with J gene TRBJ1-1; D gene ambiguous. The V end lost 1 base, the J end lost 1 base, and 7 bases lay between the germline ends. The CDR3 covers 14 residues. Germline CDR1 MGHRA, CDR2 YSYEKL. In nucleotides, the CDR3 is TGCGCCAGCAGCCAAGTGCGGGGGAACACTGAAGCTTTCTTT. Translating gives CASSQVRGNTEAFF.

DNA for the CDR3: TGTGCCAGCATCCCCGTTTGGGGAAATGGCTACACCTTC. Amino acid sequence: CASIPVWGNGYTF. The V gene is TRBV6-6, the J gene TRBJ1-2; D gene uncertain. Germline-derived CDR1 and CDR2 are MNHNY and SVGAGI (reference sequence). Trimming stripped 7 bases from V and 6 bases from J, with 15 bases between. The CDR3 spans 13 residues.

The genes are TRBV9 and TRBJ2-3; D gene ambiguous. The germline V gene encodes CDR1 SGDLS and CDR2 YYNGEE. The V end lost 1 base, the J end lost 5 bases, and 8 bases lay between the germline ends. CDR3 length: 13 amino acids. CDR3 DNA sequence: TGTGCCAGCAGCGTAACTGTCAGAGATACGCAGTATTTT. As protein: CASSVTVRDTQYF.

The V call is TRBV6-5, the J call TRBJ2-1; D not resolved. Germline V gives CDR1 MNHEY, CDR2 SVGAGI. The CDR3 sequence is 15 residues long. The germline V and J ends were trimmed by 6 bases and 0 bases, with 12 bases remaining between them. The CDR3, as DNA: TGTGCCAGCAGCCAGAGGCCGAGCTCCTACAATGAGCAGTTCTTC. As protein: CASSQRPSSYNEQFF.

This chain links TRBV2 with TRBJ1-1; TRBD1 aligns across 11 bases. Germline values: CDR1 SNHLY, CDR2 FYNNEI. The V gene end was trimmed by 5 bases and the J gene end by 6 bases; junction bases not matched to a gene: 5. The CDR3 loop spans 14 amino acids. As DNA, the CDR3 is TGTGCCAGCAGTTCGGGACAGGGGGTCGCTGAAGCTTTCTTT. This gives the protein CASSSGQGVAEAFF.

The sample holds one count of this clone. V is TRBV4-1 and J is TRBJ2-7, with 10 bases fitting TRBD1. Per the germline V gene, CDR1 is MGHRA and CDR2 is YSYEKL. With 1 base clipped from V and 4 bases from J, the junction kept 7 bases outside the gene matches. This CDR3 has 16 residues. CDR3 sequence: CASSQGPGQGFYEQYF. For the CDR3, the DNA is TGCGCCAGCAGCCAAGGTCCGGGACAGGGGTTTTACGAGCAGTACTTC.

CDR3 coding DNA: TGTGCCAGCAGCTTAAACCTGGGACAGGATTACGAGCAGTACTTC. This encodes CASSLNLGQDYEQYF. The rearrangement joins TRBV7-6 to TRBJ2-7, with 8 positions matching TRBD1. CDR1 is SGHVS, CDR2 FNYEAQ, per germline. Unmatched junction bases numbered 7, after V lost 2 bases and J lost 4 bases. This CDR3 comprises 15 residues.

The CDR3 DNA sequence: TGTGCCAGCAGCAGACAGACAGGGAGTCTCTACAATGAGCAGTTCTTC. Its protein product is CASSRQTGSLYNEQFF. This rearrangement joins TRBV11-2 to TRBJ2-1, with 7 bases matching TRBD1. Germline loops: CDR1 SGHAT, CDR2 FQNNGV. CDR3 size: 16 residues. J was trimmed by 3 bases and V by 5 bases; bases with no gene match: 10.

This chain connects TRBV10-3 to TRBJ1-4; D not certain. Germline CDR1 reads ENHRY; CDR2 reads SYGVKD. This CDR3 is built from 14 residues. Trimming pared 3 bases from V and 3 bases from J, leaving 8 bases between. The CDR3 bases are TGTGCCATCAGTGACGAGGGATCTAATGAAAAACTGTTTTTT. It specifies CAISDEGSNEKLFF.

The chain recombines TRBV19 with TRBJ1-1, with a tentative D call TRBD1 (5 bases). V dropped 7 bases and J dropped 2 bases, with 14 bases sitting between them. The CDR3 consists of 14 residues. Germline V gene lookup returns CDR1 LNHDA and CDR2 SQIVND (reference sequence). The CDR3 nucleotides are TGTGCCAGTATGGGGGGGGAAATTAACACTGAAGCTTTCTTT. Its protein product is CASMGGEINTEAFF.